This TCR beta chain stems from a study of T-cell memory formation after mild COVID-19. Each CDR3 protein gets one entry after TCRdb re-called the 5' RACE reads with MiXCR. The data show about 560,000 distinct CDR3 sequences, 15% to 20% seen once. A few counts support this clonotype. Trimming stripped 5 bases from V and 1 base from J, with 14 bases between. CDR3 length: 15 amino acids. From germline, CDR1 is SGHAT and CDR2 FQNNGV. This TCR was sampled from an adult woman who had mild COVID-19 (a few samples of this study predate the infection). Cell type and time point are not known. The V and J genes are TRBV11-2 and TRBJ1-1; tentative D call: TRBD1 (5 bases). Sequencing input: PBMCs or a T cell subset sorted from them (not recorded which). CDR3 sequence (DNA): TGTGCCAGCAGCGACCCTGTGGGGCAGAACACTGAAGCTTTCTTT. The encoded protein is CASSDPVGQNTEAFF. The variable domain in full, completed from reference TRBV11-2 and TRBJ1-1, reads EAGVAQSPRYKIIEKRQSVAFWCNPISGHATLYWYQQILGQGPKLLIQFQNNGVVDDSQLPKDRFSAERLKGVDSTLKIQPAKLEDSAVYLCASSDPVGQNTEAFFGQGTRLTVV.